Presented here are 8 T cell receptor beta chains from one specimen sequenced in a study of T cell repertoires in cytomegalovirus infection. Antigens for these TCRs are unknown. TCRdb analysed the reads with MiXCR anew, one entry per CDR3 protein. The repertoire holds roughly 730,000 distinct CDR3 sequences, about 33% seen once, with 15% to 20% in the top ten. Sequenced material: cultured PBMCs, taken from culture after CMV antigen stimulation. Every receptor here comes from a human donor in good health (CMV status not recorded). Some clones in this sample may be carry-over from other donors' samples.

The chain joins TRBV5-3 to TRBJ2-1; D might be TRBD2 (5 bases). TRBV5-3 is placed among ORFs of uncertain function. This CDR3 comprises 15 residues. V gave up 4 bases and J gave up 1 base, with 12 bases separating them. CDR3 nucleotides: TGTGCCAGAAGCCTGCCTAGCAGTTCCTACAATGAGCAGTTCTTC. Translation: CARSLPSSSYNEQFF.

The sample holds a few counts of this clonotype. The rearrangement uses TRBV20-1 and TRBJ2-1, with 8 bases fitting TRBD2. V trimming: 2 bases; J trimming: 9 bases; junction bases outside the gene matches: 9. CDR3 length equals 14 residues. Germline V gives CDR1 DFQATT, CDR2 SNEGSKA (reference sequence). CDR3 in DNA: TGCAGTGCTAGACCCGGGGGGGCAACCGCTGAGCAGTTCTTC. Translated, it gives CSARPGGATAEQFF.

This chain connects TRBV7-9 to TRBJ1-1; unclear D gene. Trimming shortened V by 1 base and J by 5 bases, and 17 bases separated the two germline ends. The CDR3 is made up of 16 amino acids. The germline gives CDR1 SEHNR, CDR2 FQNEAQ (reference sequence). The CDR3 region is CASSLGISGPGTEAFF. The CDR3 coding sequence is TGTGCCAGCAGCTTAGGGATTTCAGGTCCCGGGACTGAAGCTTTCTTT.

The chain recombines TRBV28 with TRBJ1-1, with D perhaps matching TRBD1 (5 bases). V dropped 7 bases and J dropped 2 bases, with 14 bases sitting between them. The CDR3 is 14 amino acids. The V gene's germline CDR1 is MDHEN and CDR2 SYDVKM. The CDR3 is CASKPPGGNTEAFF. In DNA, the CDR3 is TGTGCCAGCAAACCCCCCGGGGGAAACACTGAAGCTTTCTTT.

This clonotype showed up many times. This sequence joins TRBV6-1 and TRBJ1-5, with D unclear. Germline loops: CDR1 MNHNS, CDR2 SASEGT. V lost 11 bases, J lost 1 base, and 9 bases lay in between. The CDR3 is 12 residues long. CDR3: CASSVSNQPQHF. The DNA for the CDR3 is TGTGCCTCCAGTGTAAGCAATCAGCCCCAGCATTTT.

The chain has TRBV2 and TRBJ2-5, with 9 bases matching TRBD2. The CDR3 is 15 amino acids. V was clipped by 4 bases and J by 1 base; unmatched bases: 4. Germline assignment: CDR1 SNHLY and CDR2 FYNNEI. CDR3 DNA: TGTGCCAGCAGTGGCTTAGCGGGGGCCCAAGAGACCCAGTACTTC. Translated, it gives CASSGLAGAQETQYF.

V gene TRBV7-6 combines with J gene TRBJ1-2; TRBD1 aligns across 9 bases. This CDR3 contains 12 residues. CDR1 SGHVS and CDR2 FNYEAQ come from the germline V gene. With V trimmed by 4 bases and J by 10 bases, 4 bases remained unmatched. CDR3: CASSSGTGPYTF. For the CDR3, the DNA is TGTGCCAGCAGCTCCGGGACAGGGCCCTACACCTTC.

DNA of the CDR3: TGTGCCAGCTGTGCGGGACTAACTCAAGAGACCCAGTACTTC. This encodes CASCAGLTQETQYF. The rearrangement joins TRBV7-6 to TRBJ2-5; 7 nucleotides align to TRBD2. Trimming took 8 bases from V and 2 from J; bases not matched to a gene: 8. There are 14 residues in the CDR3. In germline, CDR1 is SGHVS, CDR2 FNYEAQ.